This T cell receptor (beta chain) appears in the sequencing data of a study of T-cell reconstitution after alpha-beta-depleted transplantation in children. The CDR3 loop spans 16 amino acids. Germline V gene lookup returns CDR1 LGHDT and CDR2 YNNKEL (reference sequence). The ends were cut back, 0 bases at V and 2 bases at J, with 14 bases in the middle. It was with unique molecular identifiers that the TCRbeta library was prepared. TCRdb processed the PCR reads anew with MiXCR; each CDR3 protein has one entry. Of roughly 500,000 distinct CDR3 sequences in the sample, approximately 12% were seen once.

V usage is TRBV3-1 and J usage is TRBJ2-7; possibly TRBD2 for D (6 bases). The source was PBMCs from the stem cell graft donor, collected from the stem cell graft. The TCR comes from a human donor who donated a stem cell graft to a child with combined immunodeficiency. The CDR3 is CASSQDTGEAPYEQYF. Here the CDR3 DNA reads TGTGCCAGCAGCCAAGATACGGGGGAAGCGCCCTACGAGCAGTACTTC.